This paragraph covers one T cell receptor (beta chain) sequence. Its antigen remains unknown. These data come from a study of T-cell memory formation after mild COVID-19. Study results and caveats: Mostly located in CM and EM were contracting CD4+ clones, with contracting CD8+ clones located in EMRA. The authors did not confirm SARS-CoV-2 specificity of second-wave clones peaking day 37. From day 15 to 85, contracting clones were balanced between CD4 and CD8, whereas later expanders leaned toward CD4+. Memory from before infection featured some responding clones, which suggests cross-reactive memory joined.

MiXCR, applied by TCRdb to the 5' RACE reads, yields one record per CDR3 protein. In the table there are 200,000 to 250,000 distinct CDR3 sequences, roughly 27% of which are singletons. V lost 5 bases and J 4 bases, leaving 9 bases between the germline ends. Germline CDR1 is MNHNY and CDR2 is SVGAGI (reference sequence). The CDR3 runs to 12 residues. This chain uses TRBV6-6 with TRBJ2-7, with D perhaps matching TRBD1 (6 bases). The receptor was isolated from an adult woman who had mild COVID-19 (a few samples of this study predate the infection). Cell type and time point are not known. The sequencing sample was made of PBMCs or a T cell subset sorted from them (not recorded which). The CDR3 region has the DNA TGTGCCAGCAGTGCGCAGGGGTACGAGCAGTACTTC. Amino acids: CASSAQGYEQYF.